These 21 T cell receptor beta chains came from one sample sequenced in a study of blood T cell repertoires in COVID-19. Libraries were prepared by immunoSEQ multiplex PCR; TCRdb keeps only in-frame clonotypes and omits some of them. The sample yields over 100,000 clones, over 70% seen once. The source material was peripheral blood. The receptors were gathered from a woman between 50 and 59 years old with acute or convalescent COVID-19.

V is TRBV5-5 and J is TRBJ2-3; TRBD2 matches 11 bases. This CDR3 is 15 amino acids long. Germline V gene lookup returns CDR1 SGHKS and CDR2 YYEKEE (reference sequence). After removal of 2 bases from V and 4 bases from J, the junction contained 3 bases not matched to a gene. The CDR3 loop is CASSFSSGGSDTQYF. CDR3 nucleotide sequence: TGTGCCAGCAGCTTTTCTAGCGGGGGGTCAGATACGCAGTATTTT.

V gene TRBV6-6 combines with J gene TRBJ1-2; D is possibly TRBD1 (5 bases). Germline assignment: CDR1 MNHNY and CDR2 SVGAGI (reference sequence). The CDR3 runs to 11 residues. The CDR3 bases are TGTTCCGCGGGGGTCAACTATGGCTACACCTTC. Translating gives CSAGVNYGYTF.

J is TRBJ2-7 and V is TRBV7-3; tentatively, D is TRBD1 (7 bases). Germline lookup yields CDR1 SGHTA and CDR2 FQGTGA. This CDR3 region has 15 residues. Trimming cost V 2 bases and J 2 bases, with 13 bases left between them. CDR3 bases: TGTGCCAGCAGCTTAGGGGCGGGGACAGCCTACGAGCAGTACTTC. It codes for CASSLGAGTAYEQYF.

J is TRBJ1-3 and V is TRBV19; D unresolved. The V end lost 3 bases, the J end lost 4 bases, and 16 bases lay between the germline ends. Germline lookup yields CDR1 LNHDA and CDR2 SQIVND (reference sequence). The CDR3 length is 16 residues. This chain's CDR3 is CASSMPGLTAGNTIYF. Here the CDR3 DNA reads TGTGCCAGTAGTATGCCGGGTTTGACCGCCGGAAACACCATATATTTT.

The chain combines TRBV19 with TRBJ1-5, with D possibly TRBD1 on 5 matching bases. Germline lookup yields CDR1 LNHDA and CDR2 SQIVND (reference sequence). The CDR3 loop spans 14 amino acids. The V gene lost 5 bases and the J gene lost 5 bases, with 13 bases spanning the gap. The CDR3 region has the DNA TGTGCCAGTAGTTCCACGACAGACGATCAGCCCCAGCATTTT. This translates into CASSSTTDDQPQHF.

This clone was observed a handful of times. V gene TRBV6-5 combines with J gene TRBJ1-2; perhaps TRBD1 as D (6 bases). V lost 5 bases and J lost 7, with 17 bases in between. In germline, CDR1 is MNHEY, CDR2 SVGAGI. The CDR3 covers 14 residues. CDR3 region: CASSTNQGQFGYTF. The CDR3 bases are TGTGCCAGCAGTACCAACCAAGGACAGTTTGGCTACACCTTC.

V is TRBV9 and J is TRBJ2-7; TRBD1 agrees at 8 bases. The germline V gene encodes CDR1 SGDLS and CDR2 YYNGEE. The length of the CDR3 is 15 residues. Losses at the gene ends were 5 bases for V and 3 bases for J; bases not matched to a gene: 10. CDR3 protein: CASSGGQEAFYEQYF. The CDR3 nucleotides read TGTGCCAGCAGTGGGGGACAGGAGGCCTTCTACGAGCAGTACTTC.

The gene calls are TRBV6-2 or TRBV6-3 and TRBJ2-3, with D perhaps TRBD2 (6 bases). Trimming stripped 0 bases from V and 4 bases from J, with 17 bases between. Germline CDR1 and CDR2: MNHEY and SVGEGT. CDR3 size: 17 residues. The DNA for the CDR3 is TGTGCCAGCAGTTACTCCCCCGGGAGCCTTCGACCAGATACGCAGTATTTT. As protein: CASSYSPGSLRPDTQYF.

This clone was detected only a few times. The chain couples TRBV19 to TRBJ1-2; TRBD1 matches 10 bases. Germline CDR1 reads LNHDA; CDR2 reads SQIVND (reference sequence). Losses at the gene ends were 6 bases for V and 8 bases for J; bases not matched to a gene: 12. The CDR3 covers 15 residues. CDR3 nucleotide sequence: TGTGCCAGTAGCCCAATAGGGACAGGGGCTCACGGCTACACCTTC. Its protein product is CASSPIGTGAHGYTF.

The V and J genes are TRBV12-3 or TRBV12-4 and TRBJ1-1, with TRBD1 matching 7 bases. After removal of 4 bases from V and 11 bases from J, the junction contained 7 bases not matched to a gene. The CDR3 length is 12 residues. The CDR3 loop is CASSSRTGDAFF. DNA of the CDR3: TGTGCCAGCAGTTCGAGGACAGGCGACGCTTTCTTT.

J is TRBJ2-7 and V is TRBV27, with 9 bases identical to TRBD1. Germline CDR1 MNHEY, CDR2 SMNVEV (reference sequence). This CDR3 is built from 13 residues. V was pared by 6 bases and J by 5 bases, with 5 bases of the junction left unmatched. The CDR3 spells CASRGTGSHEQYF. The DNA for the CDR3 is TGTGCCAGCAGGGGGACAGGGTCTCACGAGCAGTACTTC.

The rearrangement uses TRBV5-1 and TRBJ2-5; 7 positions agree with TRBD1. Germline values: CDR1 SGHRS, CDR2 YFSETQ. This CDR3 has 16 residues. V shed 2 bases, J shed 3 bases, and the junction held 10 bases outside the gene matches. CDR3 nucleotides: TGCGCCAGCAGCTTTAGACAGGGATTCGGGGAAGAGACCCAGTACTTC. Translating it yields CASSFRQGFGEETQYF.

The table lists this clone with a few counts. The V and J genes are TRBV5-1 and TRBJ1-2; D is unresolved. V shed 2 bases and J shed 9 bases, with 14 bases lying between them. This CDR3 is built from 13 residues. Germline loops: CDR1 SGHRS, CDR2 YFSETQ. As DNA, the CDR3 is TGCGCCAGCAGCTTAGGAGCCGGGGATCGCTACACCTTC. The encoded protein is CASSLGAGDRYTF. The whole variable domain, remainder taken from reference TRBV5-1 and TRBJ1-2, is KAGVTQTPRYLIKTRGQQVTLSCSPISGHRSVSWYQQTPGQGLQFLFEYFSETQRNKGNFPGRFSGRQFSNSRSEMNVSTLELGDSALYLCASSLGAGDRYTFGSGTRLTVV.

J is TRBJ2-1 and V is TRBV7-8, with TRBD2 identical over 10 bases. The V segment lost 5 bases and the J segment 7 bases; nucleotides outside the gene matches: 14. This CDR3 comprises 17 residues. The V gene's germline CDR1 is SGHVS and CDR2 FQNEAQ. CDR3: CASSASGLATGVNEQFF. Written as DNA, the CDR3 is TGTGCCAGCAGCGCATCGGGACTAGCGACAGGGGTAAATGAGCAGTTCTTC.

V gene TRBV20-1 combines with J gene TRBJ1-1; D is unclear. The germline CDR1 and CDR2 sequences are DFQATT and SNEGSKA (reference sequence). CDR3 size: 10 residues. The CDR3 reads CSGNGNEAFF. The DNA for the CDR3 is TGCAGCGGTAACGGGAATGAAGCTTTCTTT.

The chain carries TRBV5-4 and TRBJ2-6; D possibly corresponds to TRBD1 (6 bases). Between the trimmed V and J ends, which lost 0 bases and 3 bases, there was a span of 7 bases. Germline V lookup: CDR1 SGHNT, CDR2 YYREEE (reference sequence). This CDR3 spans 15 amino acids. The CDR3 region is CASSLVGGGANVLTF. Here the CDR3 DNA reads TGTGCCAGCAGCTTGGTAGGGGGTGGGGCCAACGTCCTGACTTTC.

V and J are TRBV7-2 and TRBJ1-5; D uncertain. There are 15 residues in the CDR3. Per the germline V gene, CDR1 is SGHTA and CDR2 is FQGNSA. The V end lost 1 base, the J end lost 0 bases, and 7 bases lay between the germline ends. The CDR3 sequence: CASSLELHSNQPQHF. CDR3 coding DNA: TGTGCCAGCAGCTTAGAGCTGCATAGCAATCAGCCCCAGCATTTT.

The rearrangement uses TRBV3-1 (or the pseudogene TRBV3-2) and TRBJ1-2, with 11 positions matching TRBD1. Germline V gene sequence: CDR1 LGHDT, CDR2 YNNKEL (reference sequence). The junction had 15 bases not matched to a gene; V was cut back by 4 bases and J by 5 bases. The CDR3 loop spans 18 amino acids. CDR3: CASSPPGDRGSSRYGYTF. DNA for the CDR3: TGTGCCAGCAGCCCGCCGGGGGACAGGGGGAGTTCACGGTATGGCTACACCTTC.

The chain carries TRBV9 and TRBJ2-1; 7 bases fit TRBD2. CDR1 and CDR2 (germline): SGDLS, YYNGEE. V was pared by 0 bases and J by 3 bases, with 3 bases of the junction left unmatched. The CDR3 is made up of 15 amino acids. DNA of the CDR3: TGTGCCAGCAGCGTAGGAACTAGCGTCTACAATGAGCAGTTCTTC. As protein: CASSVGTSVYNEQFF. The whole variable domain, filled in from reference TRBV9 and TRBJ2-1, reads DSGVTQTPKHLITATGQRVTLRCSPRSGDLSVYWYQQSLDQGLQFLIQYYNGEERAKGNILERFSAQQFPDLHSELNLSSLELGDSALYFCASSVGTSVYNEQFFGPGTRLTVL.

The CDR3 DNA sequence: TGTGCCAGCAGTCTCTTAGCGGGATGGTCCTATACGCAGTATTTT. Translation gives CASSLLAGWSYTQYF. This chain joins TRBV27 and TRBJ2-3; 8 bases line up with TRBD2. Germline V gene data show CDR1 as MNHEY and CDR2 as SMNVEV (reference sequence). This CDR3 has 15 amino acids. V lost 5 bases to trimming and J lost 7 bases; unmatched junction nucleotides: 11.

The chain has TRBV10-2 and TRBJ1-2, with D perhaps matching TRBD1 (5 bases). Trimming removed 9 bases from V and 7 bases from J, with 12 bases in between. There are 11 residues in the CDR3. The germline gives CDR1 WSHSY, CDR2 SAAADI. The CDR3 coding sequence is TGCGCCAGTCAGACAGCCGCTGGCTACACCTTC. Its translation: CASQTAAGYTF.